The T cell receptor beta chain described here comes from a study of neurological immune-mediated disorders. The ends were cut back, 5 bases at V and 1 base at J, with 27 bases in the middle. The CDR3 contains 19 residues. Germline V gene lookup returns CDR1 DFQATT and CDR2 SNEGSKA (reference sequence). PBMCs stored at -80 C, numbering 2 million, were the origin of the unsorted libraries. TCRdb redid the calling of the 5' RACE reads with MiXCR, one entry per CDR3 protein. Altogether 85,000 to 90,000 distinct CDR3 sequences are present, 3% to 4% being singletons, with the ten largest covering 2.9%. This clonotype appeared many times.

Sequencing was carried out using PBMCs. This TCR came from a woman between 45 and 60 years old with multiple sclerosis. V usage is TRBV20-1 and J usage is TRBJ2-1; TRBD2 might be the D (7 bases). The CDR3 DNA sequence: TGCAGTGCTCAACCTCTGGGCGGGGCGGGGGCGGCGTCCTACAATGAGCAGTTCTTC. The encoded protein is CSAQPLGGAGAASYNEQFF.